This T cell receptor beta chain was retrieved from a study of human T cells and chemical hapten exposure. There are a few counts of this clonotype. TCRdb recomputed calls from the RACE reads with MiXCR, one row per CDR3 protein. The sample holds roughly 74,000 distinct CDR3 sequences, around 30% seen once. Sample time point: patch test 1, 2 weeks after DPC sensitization. This sample's treatment: therapeutic diphenylcyclopropenone sensitization with weekly scalp DPC. CDR1 and CDR2 from the germline V gene are MNHEY and SMNVEV (reference sequence). Trimming left V 3 bases short and J 0 bases short, with 0 bases between. This CDR3 is built from 13 residues.

Sequencing used whole blood, obtained in connection with sensitization to the hapten diphenylcyclopropenone (DPC). This sequence joins TRBV27 and TRBJ2-6; D not resolved. The origin of this receptor is a man aged 35-49 years with alopecia areata. Some clones in this sample may be carry-over from other donors' samples. The chain's CDR3 is CASSFSGANVLTF. The CDR3 bases are TGTGCCAGCAGTTTCTCTGGGGCCAACGTCCTGACTTTC.